The 32 T cell receptor beta chains in this list originate from one sample, sequenced in a study of shared T cell receptors in the human thymus. TCRdb's table, derived via immunoSEQ multiplex PCR, lists solely in-frame clones and lacks some. Among some 400,000 clones, around 93% were seen once, and the ten largest hold 0.015% to 0.02%. The material sequenced was thymocytes. Source of these receptors: a human donor.

J is TRBJ1-2 and V is TRBV18; D is perhaps TRBD1 (6 bases). The V end lost 4 bases, the J end lost 5 bases, and 17 bases lay between the germline ends. CDR3 size: 15 residues. Germline CDR1 reads KGHSH; CDR2 reads LQKENI. This CDR3 is CASSHPNGGAYGYTF. The DNA for the CDR3 is TGTGCCAGCTCACACCCGAATGGGGGGGCGTATGGCTACACCTTC.

This chain joins TRBV7-2 and TRBJ2-7; 9 bases are shared with TRBD2. Trimming cost V 1 base and J 2 bases; bases outside gene matches: 9. The V gene's germline CDR1 is SGHTA and CDR2 FQGNSA. The CDR3 has 17 residues. The CDR3 spells CASSLGVPASGTYEQYF. In DNA, the CDR3 is TGTGCCAGCAGCTTAGGGGTCCCCGCTAGCGGGACCTACGAGCAGTACTTC.

The chain links TRBV7-6 to TRBJ2-7; TRBD1 matches at 7 bases. Germline assignment: CDR1 SGHVS and CDR2 FNYEAQ. This CDR3 spans 15 amino acids. The V gene end was trimmed by 1 base and the J gene end by 3 bases; junction bases not matched to a gene: 6. In DNA form, the CDR3 reads TGTGCCAGCAGCTTAGGTATAGGGGGCGGCTACGAGCAGTACTTC. Its translation is CASSLGIGGGYEQYF.

This clone was recorded once. V and J are TRBV7-9 and TRBJ1-5; TRBD1 is a possible D gene (6 bases). CDR1 is SEHNR and CDR2 is FQNEAQ in the germline V gene (reference sequence). Trimming removed 2 bases at V and 1 base at J, with 12 bases between. The CDR3 consists of 16 residues. The CDR3 is CASSLPRQESNQPQHF. DNA of the CDR3: TGTGCCAGCAGCTTACCCCGACAGGAAAGCAATCAGCCCCAGCATTTT. The entire variable domain, with the rest obtained from reference TRBV7-9 and TRBJ1-5, is as follows: DTGVSQNPRHKITKRGQNVTFRCDPISEHNRLYWYRQTLGQGPEFLTYFQNEAQLEKSRLLSDRFSAERPKGSFSTLEIQRTEQGDSAMYLCASSLPRQESNQPQHFGDGTRLSIL.

The genes are TRBV28 and TRBJ2-6, with D maybe TRBD1 (6 bases). In germline, CDR1 is MDHEN, CDR2 SYDVKM. This CDR3 region has 21 residues. V lost 5 bases, J lost 1 base, and 27 bases lay in between. CDR3 sequence: CASSLNDIPGQPSSGANVLTF. The CDR3 DNA reads as TGTGCCAGCAGTCTTAACGATATTCCTGGACAGCCTTCTTCTGGGGCCAACGTCCTGACTTTC.

This chain links TRBV5-5 with TRBJ2-7, with 8 bases aligning to TRBD2. This CDR3 is built from 16 residues. Germline loops: CDR1 SGHKS, CDR2 YYEKEE (reference sequence). V dropped 0 bases and J dropped 5; count of bases not matched to a gene: 10. This chain's CDR3 is CASSLAKAGEGNEQYF. The CDR3 DNA sequence: TGTGCCAGCAGCTTGGCCAAAGCGGGAGAAGGGAACGAGCAGTACTTC.

The chain combines TRBV7-3 with TRBJ2-1, with TRBD2 identical over 9 bases. Germline V gives CDR1 SGHTA, CDR2 FQGTGA. Losses at the gene ends were 2 bases for V and 0 bases for J; bases not matched to a gene: 8. This CDR3 contains 18 residues. CDR3 nucleotides: TGTGCCAGCAGCTTAGGGGGGCTAGCGGGACACTCCTACAATGAGCAGTTCTTC. It codes for CASSLGGLAGHSYNEQFF.

The rearrangement links TRBV5-5 to TRBJ1-1, with D hard to call. The V end was cut by 0 bases, the J end by 4 bases, with 16 bases between. Looked up from germline, CDR1 is SGHKS and CDR2 is YYEKEE (reference sequence). This CDR3 has 16 amino acids. The DNA for the CDR3 is TGTGCCAGCAGCTTGGCGCGTCTTTGGTTAGGCACTGAAGCTTTCTTT. Translating it yields CASSLARLWLGTEAFF.

This chain joins TRBV4-3 and TRBJ2-2; 10 bases are a match to TRBD2. CDR3 length: 16 amino acids. V lost 4 bases to trimming and J lost 5 bases; unmatched junction nucleotides: 7. In germline, CDR1 is LGHNA, CDR2 YSLEER. In DNA form, the CDR3 reads TGCGCCAGCAGCCTCGGGGTAGCGGGAGGTACCGGGGAGCTGTTTTTT. This gives the protein CASSLGVAGGTGELFF.

The CDR3 loop is CASSLLIGRKNEQFF. CDR3 DNA sequence: TGTGCCAGCAGTTTATTAATTGGACGCAAAAATGAGCAGTTCTTC. This chain links TRBV27 with TRBJ2-1, with D unclear. V shed 1 base and J shed 7 bases, with 14 bases lying between them. This CDR3 contains 15 residues. Per germline, CDR1 MNHEY and CDR2 SMNVEV (reference sequence).

This clone was detected once. This chain joins TRBV11-2 and TRBJ2-7, with 12 nucleotides matching TRBD1. Per germline, CDR1 SGHAT and CDR2 FQNNGV. Unmatched junction bases numbered 4, after V lost 2 bases and J lost 5 bases. This CDR3 has 15 residues. CDR3 in DNA: TGTGCCAGCAGCTTACTGGGACAGGGGGCCGACGAGCAGTACTTC. This encodes CASSLLGQGADEQYF.

The genes are TRBV30 and TRBJ1-5; 7 bases line up with TRBD1. Germline trimming cut 3 bases from V and 5 bases from J; bases unmatched to any gene: 10. This CDR3 comprises 15 residues. CDR1 and CDR2 (germline): GTSNPN, SVGIG (reference sequence). The DNA for the CDR3 is TGTGCCTGGAGCCCCCCGGACAGGATTCATCAGCCCCAGCATTTT. Translated, it gives CAWSPPDRIHQPQHF.

The chain combines TRBV6-1 with TRBJ2-2; perhaps TRBD2 as D (5 bases). Trimming left V 1 base short and J 0 bases short, with 12 bases between. Looked up from germline, CDR1 is MNHNS and CDR2 is SASEGT. The CDR3 sequence is 17 residues long. This CDR3 reads CASSEDETTPNTGELFF. The DNA of the CDR3 is TGTGCCAGCAGTGAAGACGAGACTACCCCGAACACCGGGGAGCTGTTTTTT.

V gene TRBV25-1 combines with J gene TRBJ1-5; D gene ambiguous. Germline V CDR1 and CDR2: MGHDK, SYGVNS. Trimming pared 1 base from V and 2 bases from J, leaving 12 bases between. The CDR3 is 16 amino acids. Here the CDR3 reads CASSEFSYWGNQPQHF. CDR3 nucleotide sequence: TGTGCCAGCAGTGAATTTAGCTATTGGGGCAATCAGCCCCAGCATTTT.

This clone was seen just once. This chain links TRBV4-2 with TRBJ1-5, with 7 positions matching TRBD1. CDR3 size: 16 residues. Germline loops: CDR1 LGHNA, CDR2 YNFKEQ. Trimming at V came to 4 bases and at J to 0 bases, leaving 6 bases not matched to a gene. CDR3 DNA sequence: TGTGCCAGCAGCCCCCTCAGGGGGAATAGCAATCAGCCCCAGCATTTT. Translated, it gives CASSPLRGNSNQPQHF.

This clone was detected once. The chain is built from TRBV30 and TRBJ2-5; D unclear. V dropped 0 bases and J dropped 1 base, with 12 bases sitting between them. Germline V gene sequence: CDR1 GTSNPN, CDR2 SVGIG (reference sequence). The CDR3 has 15 amino acids. CDR3 coding DNA: TGTGCCTGGAGTGTAACCTCCAGGACCCAAGAGACCCAGTACTTC. This translates into CAWSVTSRTQETQYF.

This clone was counted a single time. This chain uses TRBV5-1 with TRBJ2-1; the D gene is possibly TRBD1 (5 bases). The CDR3 extends over 15 amino acids. Trimming removed 2 bases from V and 5 bases from J, with 14 bases in between. Germline V gene data show CDR1 as SGHRS and CDR2 as YFSETQ. CDR3 coding DNA: TGCGCCAGCAGCTTTGGCAGGGAAAGCGACAATGAGCAGTTCTTC. Amino acids: CASSFGRESDNEQFF.

The V gene is TRBV4-1, the J gene TRBJ2-5; D may be TRBD1 (5 bases). Trimming left V 0 bases short and J 3 bases short, with 8 bases between. The CDR3 contains 14 residues. The germline V gene encodes CDR1 MGHRA and CDR2 YSYEKL. The CDR3 protein is CASSQDEGEETQYF. In nucleotides, the CDR3 is TGCGCCAGCAGCCAAGATGAAGGGGAAGAGACCCAGTACTTC.

The chain is built from TRBV4-1 and TRBJ2-3; 8 positions match TRBD2. The CDR3 totals 19 residues. Germline values: CDR1 MGHRA, CDR2 YSYEKL. Trimming cost V 0 bases and J 0 bases; bases outside gene matches: 11. As DNA, the CDR3 is TGCGCCAGCAGCCAAGATAGGGGACTAGAAGGACCTAGCACAGATACGCAGTATTTT. This encodes CASSQDRGLEGPSTDTQYF.

This rearrangement joins TRBV15 to TRBJ2-7; tentative D call: TRBD2 (7 bases). Deletions cut 1 base from V and 6 bases from J, with 28 bases between. The length of the CDR3 is 19 residues. Germline CDR1 is LNHNV and CDR2 is YYDKDF (reference sequence). The CDR3 sequence is CATSRVVGGGGRLKSEQYF. In DNA form, the CDR3 reads TGTGCCACCAGCAGAGTCGTCGGGGGCGGGGGCAGGTTAAAATCCGAGCAGTACTTC.

The chain employs TRBV7-2 and TRBJ1-3; a weak D match, TRBD1 (5 bases). Germline V lookup: CDR1 SGHTA, CDR2 FQGNSA. Trimming took off 1 base at V and 3 bases at J, with 10 bases between the two ends. The CDR3 covers 15 residues. Here the CDR3 reads CASSLEGTDGNTIYF. In DNA form, the CDR3 reads TGTGCCAGCAGCTTAGAAGGGACTGATGGAAACACCATATATTTT.

The CDR3 sequence: CASSLRDEPYNEQFF. Here the CDR3 DNA reads TGTGCCAGCAGCTTACGGGACGAACCGTACAATGAGCAGTTCTTC. The chain recombines TRBV7-9 with TRBJ2-1; tentatively, D is TRBD1 or TRBD2 (5 bases each). CDR3 length: 15 amino acids. Trimming took off 2 bases at V and 4 bases at J, with 12 bases between the two ends. Looked up from germline, CDR1 is SEHNR and CDR2 is FQNEAQ (reference sequence).

The chain joins TRBV4-2 to TRBJ1-1; D possibly corresponds to TRBD1 (5 bases). The CDR3 loop spans 14 amino acids. Trimming shortened V by 0 bases and J by 3 bases, and 8 bases separated the two germline ends. CDR1 is LGHNA, CDR2 YNFKEQ, per germline. CDR3 sequence: CASSQEKGHTEAFF. The CDR3 DNA sequence: TGTGCCAGCAGCCAAGAAAAGGGACACACTGAAGCTTTCTTT.

This chain's CDR3 is CSSKAPGHSLNEQFF. The CDR3 DNA reads TGCAGCTCCAAAGCCCCGGGACATTCCCTCAATGAGCAGTTCTTC. The rearrangement joins TRBV29-1 to TRBJ2-1; D possibly corresponds to TRBD1 (6 bases). With 8 bases removed from V and 6 bases from J, the gap between germline ends came to 23 bases. The CDR3 has 15 amino acids. Germline-derived CDR1 and CDR2 are SQVTM and ANQGSEA.

The J gene is TRBJ1-5, the V gene TRBV19, with 9 bases aligning to TRBD1. J gave up 4 bases and V 1 base, and 5 bases lay outside the gene matches. The germline CDR1 and CDR2 sequences are LNHDA and SQIVND (reference sequence). There are 16 residues in the CDR3. The DNA for the CDR3 is TGTGCCAGTAGTATAGTCGGACAGGGGATGAATCAGCCCCAGCATTTT. Its protein product is CASSIVGQGMNQPQHF. The variable domain in full, with the rest retrieved from reference TRBV19 and TRBJ1-5, is DGGITQSPKYLFRKEGQNVTLSCEQNLNHDAMYWYRQDPGQGLRLIYYSQIVNDFQKGDIAEGYSVSREKKESFPLTVTSAQKNPTAFYLCASSIVGQGMNQPQHFGDGTRLSIL.

This clone has more than one count but fewer than ten. This rearrangement joins TRBV6-1 to TRBJ1-5, with 7 bases matching TRBD1. Germline CDR1 and CDR2: MNHNS and SASEGT. Germline trimming cut 11 bases from V and 3 bases from J; bases unmatched to any gene: 7. The CDR3 covers 13 residues. The CDR3 nucleotides are TGTGCCGGTCGGGAGGGGGCCAATCAGCCCCAGCATTTT. Amino acids: CAGREGANQPQHF.

The V call is TRBV19, the J call TRBJ2-1; 9 bases are a match to TRBD1. Germline V gene sequence: CDR1 LNHDA, CDR2 SQIVND (reference sequence). J lost 6 bases, V lost 5 bases, and 5 bases had no gene match. This CDR3 region has 14 residues. This CDR3 reads CASSSRQGVNEQFF. The CDR3 nucleotides are TGTGCCAGTAGTTCACGACAGGGGGTCAATGAGCAGTTCTTC.

The chain has TRBV7-2 and TRBJ1-5; 7 nucleotides match TRBD1. Per the germline V gene, CDR1 is SGHTA and CDR2 is FQGNSA. The ends lost 8 bases at V and 6 bases at J; junction bases unmatched: 7. There are 13 residues in the CDR3. The DNA of the CDR3 is TGTGCCAGCGACAGGGTAAAGGGTCAGCCCCAGCATTTT. This encodes CASDRVKGQPQHF.

In the case of this clone: The junction differs from germline at one of its ends, possibly a read error. The rearrangement joins TRBV25-1 to TRBJ2-5; 11 positions match TRBD2. CDR1 and CDR2 (germline): MGHDK, SYGVNS. The CDR3 totals 15 residues. CDR3 sequence (DNA): TGTGCCAGCAGTGAGCTAGCGGGAGGACAAGAGACCCATTACTTC. Protein product: CASSELAGGQETHYF. Complete variable domain (other parts from reference TRBV25-1 and TRBJ2-5): EADIYQTPRYLVIGTGKKITLECSQTMGHDKMYWYQQDPGMELHLIHYSYGVNSTEKGDLSSESTVSRIRTEHFPLTLESARPSHTSQYLCASSELAGGQETHYFGPGTRLLVL.

The chain links TRBV5-1 to TRBJ2-5; D is unclear. Trimming stripped 0 bases from V and 4 bases from J, with 13 bases between. Germline CDR1 reads SGHRS; CDR2 reads YFSETQ. CDR3 size: 15 residues. The CDR3 DNA sequence: TGCGCCAGCAGCTTGGACCGCCTTAAGGTAGAGACCCAGTACTTC. Its translation is CASSLDRLKVETQYF. Full variable domain (rest looked up from reference TRBV5-1 and TRBJ2-5): KAGVTQTPRYLIKTRGQQVTLSCSPISGHRSVSWYQQTPGQGLQFLFEYFSETQRNKGNFPGRFSGRQFSNSRSEMNVSTLELGDSALYLCASSLDRLKVETQYFGPGTRLLVL.

The gene calls are TRBV7-8 and TRBJ1-5, with 9 bases lining up with TRBD1. The CDR3 is 19 amino acids. V shed 4 bases and J 4 bases; nucleotides not matched to a gene: 17. Germline V gives CDR1 SGHVS, CDR2 FQNEAQ. CDR3 sequence: CASSSIDGTLTGGNQPQHF. The CDR3 bases are TGTGCCAGCAGCTCGATCGACGGGACCCTGACAGGGGGTAATCAGCCCCAGCATTTT.

This chain connects TRBV6-5 to TRBJ2-1, with a tentative D call TRBD1 (5 bases). V lost 5 bases to trimming and J lost 7 bases, with 9 bases between them. The CDR3 length is 12 residues. Germline V CDR1 and CDR2: MNHEY, SVGAGI. CDR3 in DNA: TGTGCCAGCAGTCGACAGATGAATGAGCAGTTCTTC. Protein product: CASSRQMNEQFF.